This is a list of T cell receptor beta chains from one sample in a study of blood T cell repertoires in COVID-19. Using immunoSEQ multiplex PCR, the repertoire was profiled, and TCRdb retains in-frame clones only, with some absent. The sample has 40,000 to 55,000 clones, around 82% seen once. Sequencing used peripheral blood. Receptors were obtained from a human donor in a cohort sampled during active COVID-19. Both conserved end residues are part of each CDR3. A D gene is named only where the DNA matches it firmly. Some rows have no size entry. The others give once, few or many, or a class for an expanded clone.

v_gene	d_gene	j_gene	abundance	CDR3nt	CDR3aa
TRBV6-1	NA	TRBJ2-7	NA	TGTGCCAGCAGTGAGTCCCGGAGGAGCGAGCAGTACTTC	CASSESRRSEQYF
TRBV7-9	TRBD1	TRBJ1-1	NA	TGTGCCAGCAGCTTAGCGCGGACAGGCCAGGCTGAAGCTTTCTTT	CASSLARTGQAEAFF
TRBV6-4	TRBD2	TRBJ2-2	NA	TGTGCCAGCAGTTTAACGGGGGGAAGCAACACCGGGGAGCTGTTTTTT	CASSLTGGSNTGELFF
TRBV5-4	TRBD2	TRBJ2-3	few	TGTGCCAGCAGCTTGGATCCCGGGACTAGATCAGATACGCAGTATTTT	CASSLDPGTRSDTQYF
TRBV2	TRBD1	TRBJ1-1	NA	TGTGCCAGCAGTGTTGACAGGGTCGCTGAAGCTTTCTTT	CASSVDRVAEAFF
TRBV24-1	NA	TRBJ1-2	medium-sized	TGTGCCACCAGTGATGACAGGTGGGGCTACACCTTC	CATSDDRWGYTF
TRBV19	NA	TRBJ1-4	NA	TGTGCCAGTAGTCAGTGGGGGCAGCGTAATGAAAAACTGTTTTTT	CASSQWGQRNEKLFF
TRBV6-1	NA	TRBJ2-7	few	TGTGCCAGCAGTGCTCTCGACAGTTCCATAGCCTACGAGCAGTACTTC	CASSALDSSIAYEQYF
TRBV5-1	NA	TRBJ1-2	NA	TGCGCCAGCAGCTTGGACACTACCCCGCGAGGCTACACCTTC	CASSLDTTPRGYTF
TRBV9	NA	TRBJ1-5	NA	TGTGCCAGCAGCGTAGGGGTAGGGGATCAGCCCCAGCATTTT	CASSVGVGDQPQHF
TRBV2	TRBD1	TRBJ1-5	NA	TGTGCCAGCGACCGGGACAGGGGGCGGTTTGAGCAGCCCCAGCATTTT	CASDRDRGRFEQPQHF
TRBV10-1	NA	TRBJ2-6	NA	TGCGCCAGCAGTGACAGTCACTCTGGGGCCAACGTCCTGACTTTC	CASSDSHSGANVLTF
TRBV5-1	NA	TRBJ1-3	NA	TGCGCCAGCAGCTTGCCAGACTCTGGAAACACCATATATTTT	CASSLPDSGNTIYF
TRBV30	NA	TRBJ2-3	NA	TGTGCCTGGAATCGCGGGCTTAGCACAGATACGCAGTATTTT	CAWNRGLSTDTQYF
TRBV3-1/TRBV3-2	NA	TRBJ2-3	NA	TGTGCCAGCAGCCCTAAAAAAGTCCTAGGAGATACGCAGTATTTT	CASSPKKVLGDTQYF
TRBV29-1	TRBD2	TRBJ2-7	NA	TGCAGCGCTGGGGGGGGAAACCTCTACGAGCAGTACTTC	CSAGGGNLYEQYF